These T cell receptor beta chains were read from a single sample in a study of control samples from healthy donors and cancer patients. The table came from immunoSEQ multiplex PCR; TCRdb's copy has only in-frame clones and leaves some out. The table lists about 130,000 clones, around 92% of them singletons. Sequenced: PBMCs. These receptors were obtained from a man older than 75 with head and neck cancer. Each CDR3 is given without its conserved first and last residue. The order of the fields is clone size, V gene, J gene, CDR3 protein. Clone size is not always given. Where it is, it says once, few, many or a class for expanded clones.

.	TRBV7-9	TRBJ2-7	ASSPRPGPPYEQY
.	TRBV11-2	TRBJ2-2	ASSFRVDTGELF
.	TRBV7-9	TRBJ1-4	ASWGSAFEEKLF
once	TRBV5-5	TRBJ1-1	ASTRDGMDTEAF
.	TRBV11-2	TRBJ2-2	ASSPGGVASGNTGELF
.	TRBV20-1	TRBJ1-1	SASWGINTEAF
.	TRBV27	TRBJ2-7	ASRTNAYEQY
.	TRBV9	TRBJ1-5	ASSVEGQANQPQH
.	TRBV30	TRBJ2-3	AWRIGRLAGGTSTDTQY
.	TRBV2	TRBJ1-4	ASRARTGLNEKLF
once	TRBV5-1	TRBJ2-7	ASSLDIGGEQY
.	TRBV20-1	TRBJ2-1	SASRLAVLEDEQF
.	TRBV3-1/TRBV3-2	TRBJ2-7	ASSQGAPYEQY
.	TRBV18	TRBJ2-2	ASSPRTGDTGELF
.	TRBV20-1	TRBJ2-6	SALGANVLT
.	TRBV14	TRBJ1-1	ASSPAGGGTEAF
.	TRBV7-6	TRBJ2-1	ASSSRRDRGNEQF
.	TRBV2	TRBJ1-5	ATGGNQPQH
.	TRBV12-5	TRBJ1-2	ASEENYGYT
.	TRBV6-5	TRBJ2-3	ASSYYRGDTQY
.	TRBV7-9	TRBJ2-3	ASSLSGGRDTQY
.	TRBV2	TRBJ1-5	ASSGQGSNQPQH
.	TRBV3-1/TRBV3-2	TRBJ2-5	ASSQDSPGQETQY
.	TRBV14	TRBJ1-1	ASSRRAAFDDTEAF
.	TRBV28	TRBJ1-2	ASSPRDGGNYGYT
.	TRBV2	TRBJ1-4	ASRTGLTVTNEKLF
.	TRBV5-1	TRBJ2-7	ASSLETGEGYEQY
.	TRBV7-2	TRBJ1-2	ASSLWGGHGYT
.	TRBV5-4	TRBJ2-1	ASSLQTGPSYNEQF
.	TRBV5-1	TRBJ2-1	ASSSASGGEQF
.	TRBV19	TRBJ2-4	ASSEAGRGLAKNIQY
.	TRBV7-7	TRBJ2-1	ASSPGLTVDEQF
.	TRBV18	TRBJ2-2	ASSAFSTDTGELF
.	TRBV7-9	TRBJ2-2	ASSSPGRALPGELF
.	TRBV19	TRBJ1-4	ASRDRANSTTNEKLF
.	TRBV9	TRBJ1-1	ASSVEPIRGGNTEAF
.	TRBV5-4	TRBJ2-7	ASSLGGPGEQY
.	TRBV3-1/TRBV3-2	TRBJ2-7	ASSHPWTGPYEQY
.	TRBV19	TRBJ2-1	ASSTYFGELGNEQF
.	TRBV27	TRBJ1-1	ASSLRDRVTEAF
.	TRBV7-2	TRBJ2-1	ASSLYAGARYNEQF
.	TRBV4-1	TRBJ1-5	ASSQDHANQPQH
.	TRBV5-5	TRBJ1-5	ASARLPSDRGSQPQH
.	TRBV6-2/TRBV6-3	TRBJ1-1	ASSPRVGGESTEAF
.	TRBV7-2	TRBJ1-5	ASSLVGGPQH
.	TRBV15	TRBJ2-2	ATSGTEDTYQGETGELF
.	TRBV5-1	TRBJ1-1	ASSLITGNTEAF
.	TRBV7-2	TRBJ1-1	ASSLGQGNTEAF
.	TRBV4-3	TRBJ2-1	ASSQGDGGRYNEQF
.	TRBV27	TRBJ2-7	ASSSLRTASYEQY
.	TRBV19	TRBJ1-6	ASSLRSRVDSPLH
.	TRBV6-6	TRBJ2-1	ASRASGTSNNEQF
.	TRBV5-1	TRBJ2-3	ASSLGAGGSDTQY
.	TRBV6-1	TRBJ1-1	ASSDGQTAYTEAF
.	TRBV12-1	TRBJ2-3	ASPGLATDTQY